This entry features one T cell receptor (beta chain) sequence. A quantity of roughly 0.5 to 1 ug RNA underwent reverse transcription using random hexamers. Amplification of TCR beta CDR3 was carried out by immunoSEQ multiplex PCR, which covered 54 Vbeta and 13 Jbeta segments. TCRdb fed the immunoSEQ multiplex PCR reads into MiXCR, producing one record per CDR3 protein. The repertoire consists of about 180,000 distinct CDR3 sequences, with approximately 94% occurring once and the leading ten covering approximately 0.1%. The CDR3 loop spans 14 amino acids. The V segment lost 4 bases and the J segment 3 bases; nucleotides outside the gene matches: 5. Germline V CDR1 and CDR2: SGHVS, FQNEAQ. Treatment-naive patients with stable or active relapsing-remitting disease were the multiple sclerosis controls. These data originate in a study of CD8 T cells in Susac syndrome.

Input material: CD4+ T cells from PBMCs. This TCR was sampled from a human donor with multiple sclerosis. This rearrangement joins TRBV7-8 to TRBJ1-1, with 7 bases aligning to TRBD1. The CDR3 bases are TGTGCCAGCAGCTCCCAGGGGGGGGACACTGAAGCTTTCTTT. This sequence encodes CASSSQGGDTEAFF.